This T cell receptor (beta chain) was retrieved from a study of cytomegalovirus exposure and HLA in healthy donors. The overall study: HLA-typed donors contributed some 85 million unique TCRs, which were held in an early data release.

Concerning this clone: Its antigen is unidentified.

Study-level findings and limits: TRBV6-2, TRBV6-3 and some other V segments were excluded as indistinguishable. The study labeled 170 or so TCR beta chains cytomegalovirus-associated.

PCR primers comprised 60 Vbeta and 13 Jbeta primers. TCRdb's table, derived via immunoSEQ multiplex PCR, lists solely in-frame clones and lacks some. The sample has 150,000 to 200,000 clones, roughly four fifths seen once. Healthy bone marrow donors made up the donor group. The V and J ends lost 3 bases and 4 bases, in that order; junction bases with no gene match: 14. Per germline, CDR1 SGHRS and CDR2 YFSETQ. This CDR3 has 18 residues. V gene TRBV5-1 combines with J gene TRBJ2-7; TRBD2 agrees at 12 bases. Sample: PBMCs. The source of this sequence is a male donor in good health and CMV-seropositive. CDR3 sequence: CASSSGLAGSPLLYEQYF. The CDR3 bases are TGCGCCAGCAGCTCCGGACTAGCGGGATCCCCACTCCTTTACGAGCAGTACTTC.